This TCR beta chain appears in the sequencing data of a study of blood T cell repertoires in COVID-19. Study at large: Samples taken during acute and convalescent COVID-19 were collected in the United States, Italy and Spain. Nucleic acid was either cDNA or gDNA, and it came from T cells, B-cell-depleted T cells, or PBMCs.

This CDR3 is built from 18 residues. V was pared by 2 bases and J by 6 bases, with 8 bases of the junction left unmatched. CDR1 is WNHNN and CDR2 is SYGVQD in the germline V gene (reference sequence). Clones were read by immunoSEQ multiplex PCR, and TCRdb kept only the in-frame ones, dropping some. The sample carries 270,000 or so clones, around 90% recorded once. The chain couples TRBV10-1 to TRBJ2-2, with 14 bases lining up with TRBD2. Sequenced: peripheral blood. The TCR was taken from a woman in her thirties or forties who had recovered from COVID-19. The CDR3 here is CASSEETTSGRAPGELFF. In DNA form, the CDR3 reads TGCGCCAGCAGTGAGGAAACGACTAGCGGGAGGGCCCCCGGGGAGCTGTTTTTT.